This passage covers 9 T cell receptor beta chains from one sample sequenced in a study of response to subunit inactivated influenza vaccine. Each CDR3 protein gets one entry after TCRdb re-called the RT-PCR reads with MiXCR. Here the sample spans 650,000 to 700,000 distinct CDR3 sequences, less than 20% being singletons. The sample in question was PBMCs from blood, obtained 12 days after vaccination. The receptors come from a man aged 50 to 59 who received an inactivated influenza vaccine.

The V call is TRBV6-2 or TRBV6-3, the J call TRBJ2-6; D might be TRBD1 (5 bases). V dropped 3 bases and J dropped 2 bases, with 8 bases sitting between them. Looked up from germline, CDR1 is MNHEY and CDR2 is SVGEGT. The CDR3 length is 15 residues. This CDR3 is CASSYFRAGANVLTF. The CDR3 nucleotides are TGTGCCAGCAGTTATTTCAGGGCTGGGGCCAACGTCCTGACTTTC.

The chain links TRBV20-1 to TRBJ1-2, with a possible D match to TRBD1 (6 bases). The CDR3 runs 13 residues. Germline assignment: CDR1 DFQATT and CDR2 SNEGSKA (reference sequence). V lost 0 bases and J lost 8, with 13 bases in between. CDR3 sequence (DNA): TGCAGTGCTAGAGAGACTTTAAGGGGGGGCTACACCTTC. It is translated as CSARETLRGGYTF.

This clonotype was picked up a small number of times. J is TRBJ2-3 and V is TRBV10-3; 9 bases align to TRBD2. Germline V gene sequence: CDR1 ENHRY, CDR2 SYGVKD. The V gene end was trimmed by 0 bases and the J gene end by 0 bases; junction bases not matched to a gene: 7. The CDR3 runs to 18 residues. The CDR3 sequence is CAISESRASGVSTDTQYF. The CDR3 DNA sequence: TGTGCCATCAGTGAGTCGCGTGCTAGCGGGGTTAGCACAGATACGCAGTATTTT.

V and J are TRBV20-1 and TRBJ1-5; D ambiguous. The CDR3 is made up of 18 amino acids. Trimming removed 3 bases at V and 1 base at J, with 22 bases between. Germline CDR1 reads DFQATT; CDR2 reads SNEGSKA (reference sequence). This CDR3 reads CSARSSGRLDRSNQPQHF. The CDR3 region has the DNA TGCAGTGCTAGGTCATCGGGCAGACTCGATCGAAGCAATCAGCCCCAGCATTTT.

In its sample, this clonotype was seen a few times. The rearrangement joins TRBV20-1 to TRBJ2-7, with D unclear. Germline CDR1 reads DFQATT; CDR2 reads SNEGSKA (reference sequence). The CDR3 runs to 11 residues. V lost 5 bases and J 4 bases, leaving 9 bases between the germline ends. This CDR3 is CSAPSPYEQYF. The DNA for the CDR3 is TGCAGTGCTCCTTCCCCGTACGAGCAGTACTTC.

This clonotype appeared a few times. This chain uses TRBV20-1 with TRBJ1-6, with D possibly being TRBD1 (5 bases). CDR1 is DFQATT, CDR2 SNEGSKA, per germline (reference sequence). The V end lost 5 bases, the J end lost 0 bases, and 8 bases lay between the germline ends. The CDR3 totals 14 residues. For the CDR3, the DNA is TGCAGTGCTCTCGACAGCTCCTATAATTCACCCCTCCACTTT. Amino acids: CSALDSSYNSPLHF.

This clonotype came up a few times. The V gene is TRBV28, the J gene TRBJ2-7, with D possibly matching TRBD2 (6 bases). Germline values: CDR1 MDHEN, CDR2 SYDVKM. This CDR3 comprises 13 residues. Trimming pared 4 bases from V and 7 bases from J, leaving 14 bases between. The CDR3 DNA follows: TGTGCCAGCAGTTCGGGACTTGGGGAGGAGCAGTACTTC. Translated, it gives CASSSGLGEEQYF.

The chain has TRBV12-3 or TRBV12-4 and TRBJ1-6, with TRBD1 matching 8 bases. J gave up 6 bases and V 6 bases, and 4 bases lay outside the gene matches. This CDR3 has 14 amino acids. The CDR3 bases are TGTGCCAGCAGGGGAACAGGGGGTAATTCACCCCTCCACTTT. Amino acids: CASRGTGGNSPLHF.

V usage is TRBV20-1 and J usage is TRBJ2-3; possible D gene TRBD1, 5 bases. The CDR3 sequence is 13 residues long. The germline V gene encodes CDR1 DFQATT and CDR2 SNEGSKA (reference sequence). The germline V and J ends were trimmed by 1 base and 1 base, with 6 bases remaining between them. The CDR3 DNA is TGCAGTGCTAGAGTACAGGGCACAGATACGCAGTATTTT. It specifies CSARVQGTDTQYF.